The rows below give T cell receptor beta chains drawn from one sample of a study of T cells in localized non-small cell lung cancer. TCRdb's table, derived via immunoSEQ multiplex PCR, lists solely in-frame clones and lacks some. Altogether thousands of clones are present, roughly 30% being singletons, with the ten largest covering about 6%. Sequencing used lung tumor tissue, obtained before any cancer treatment. The receptors come from a man aged 35-75 years with stage I lung adenocarcinoma. The CDR3 runs from the conserved cysteine through the conserved F or W. The D gene is left open where the match is weak. Some rows have no size entry. The others give once, few or many, or a class for an expanded clone.

abundance	d_gene	v_gene	j_gene	CDR3aa	CDR3nt
NA	NA	TRBV11-3	TRBJ2-3	CASSLLVHRKSTDTQYF	TGTGCCAGCAGTCTCCTGGTCCACAGAAAAAGCACAGATACGCAGTATTTT
NA	NA	TRBV19	TRBJ2-5	CASSSRTWGWETQYF	TGTGCCAGTAGTTCCCGGACATGGGGTTGGGAGACCCAGTACTTC
NA	NA	TRBV14	TRBJ1-4	CASSQGPVEKLFF	TGTGCCAGCAGCCAAGGCCCGGTTGAAAAACTGTTTTTT
NA	TRBD2	TRBV19	TRBJ2-3	CASSLGLGATDTQYF	TGTGCCAGTAGTTTGGGACTAGGGGCCACAGATACGCAGTATTTT
NA	TRBD2	TRBV6-8	TRBJ2-7	CASSIAGGGEQYF	TGTGCCAGCAGTATAGCGGGAGGTGGTGAGCAGTACTTC
NA	NA	TRBV29-1	TRBJ1-2	CSVDRVHDGYTF	TGCAGCGTTGATAGGGTTCATGATGGCTACACCTTC
few	TRBD2	TRBV2	TRBJ2-1	CASSEGLAGYNEQFF	TGTGCCAGCAGTGAGGGACTAGCTGGCTACAATGAGCAGTTCTTC
NA	NA	TRBV10-3	TRBJ1-2	CAISESREGYTF	TGTGCCATCAGTGAGTCACGGGAAGGCTACACCTTC
NA	TRBD2	TRBV6-8	TRBJ2-7	CASSWTSVYEQYF	TGTGCCAGCAGTTGGACTAGTGTTTACGAGCAGTACTTC
few	NA	TRBV1	TRBJ2-3	CASSLSPSVADTQYF	TGCGCCAGCAGCTTAAGTCCGTCGGTGGCGGATACGCAGTATTTT
medium-sized	TRBD1	TRBV11-3	TRBJ2-1	CASSPGQGGNEQFF	TGTGCCAGCAGCCCTGGACAGGGAGGAAATGAGCAGTTCTTC
NA	NA	TRBV18	TRBJ2-4	CASSPAGTAKNIQYF	TGTGCCAGCTCACCAGCAGGTACAGCCAAAAACATTCAGTACTTC
NA	NA	TRBV9	TRBJ1-1	CASSVGQGTEAFF	TGTGCCAGCAGCGTAGGGCAGGGAACTGAAGCTTTCTTT
NA	NA	TRBV18	TRBJ2-3	CASSPSRGGTDTQYF	TGTGCCAGCTCACCATCCAGGGGGGGCACAGATACGCAGTATTTT
few	NA	TRBV18	TRBJ1-1	CASSPPQASEAFF	TGTGCCAGCTCACCACCACAGGCCTCTGAAGCTTTCTTT
NA	TRBD1	TRBV10-2	TRBJ2-7	CASREGPGQGGEQYF	TGCGCCAGCAGAGAGGGGCCGGGACAGGGTGGCGAGCAGTACTTC
few	TRBD1	TRBV11-3	TRBJ2-7	CASSLDPGTGYEQYF	TGTGCCAGCAGCTTAGATCCCGGGACAGGTTACGAGCAGTACTTC
NA	NA	TRBV28	TRBJ2-5	CASSTTQPGPDGTQYF	TGTGCCAGCAGTACTACACAGCCCGGGCCAGATGGGACCCAGTACTTC
NA	NA	TRBV11-3	TRBJ1-1	CASSFSRPAGMNTEAFF	TGTGCCAGCAGCTTCTCCCGGCCAGCAGGCATGAACACTGAAGCTTTCTTT
few	NA	TRBV29-1	TRBJ1-2	CSVEERRPTIANYGYTF	TGCAGCGTTGAAGAAAGGAGGCCGACAATAGCTAACTATGGCTACACCTTC
NA	TRBD2	TRBV9	TRBJ2-1	CASSVAGGSRYEQFF	TGTGCCAGCAGCGTAGCTGGCGGGAGTAGGTATGAGCAGTTCTTC
once	NA	TRBV18	TRBJ2-1	CASSRGEYNEQFF	TGTGCCAGCTCACGGGGGGAGTACAATGAGCAGTTCTTC
NA	NA	TRBV19	TRBJ1-5	CASSIDTGIPQPQHF	TGTGCCAGTAGCATTGATACAGGGATCCCTCAGCCCCAGCATTTT
NA	NA	TRBV10-2	TRBJ2-3	CASSESTTGGTDTQYF	TGCGCCAGCAGTGAGTCGACTACCGGGGGCACAGATACGCAGTATTTT
few	NA	TRBV4-1	TRBJ1-1	CASSQPDSQNTEAFF	TGCGCCAGCAGCCAACCCGACAGCCAAAACACTGAAGCTTTCTTT
once	TRBD2	TRBV18	TRBJ2-1	CASSPGSGRVNEQFF	TGTGCCAGCTCACCAGGCAGCGGGAGAGTCAATGAGCAGTTCTTC
few	NA	TRBV6-8	TRBJ2-1	CASSYAGSNNEQFF	TGTGCCAGCAGTTACGCGGGCAGCAACAATGAGCAGTTCTTC
NA	NA	TRBV19	TRBJ1-2	CASSPRTVNYGYTF	TGTGCCAGTAGTCCCCGGACGGTTAACTATGGCTACACCTTC
once	NA	TRBV18	TRBJ2-2	CASSPNLGYTGELFF	TGTGCCAGCTCACCAAACTTGGGTTACACCGGGGAGCTGTTTTTT
few	NA	TRBV11-3	TRBJ1-1	CASSLTSRSTEAFF	TGTGCCAGCAGCTTAACCAGTAGGAGCACTGAAGCTTTCTTT
NA	NA	TRBV9	TRBJ1-1	CASRDRFGGTEAFF	TGTGCCAGCAGAGACAGGTTCGGAGGAACTGAAGCTTTCTTT
few	TRBD1	TRBV6-8	TRBJ1-2	CASSPDRGSYGYTF	TGTGCCAGCAGCCCTGACAGGGGGTCCTATGGCTACACCTTC
few	NA	TRBV10-3	TRBJ1-2	CAISESRQRYGYTF	TGTGCCATCAGTGAGTCTCGACAGCGCTATGGCTACACCTTC
NA	TRBD2	TRBV19	TRBJ2-3	CASSLAGGPGDTQYF	TGTGCCAGTAGTTTAGCGGGAGGGCCCGGAGATACGCAGTATTTT
few	TRBD1	TRBV6-8	TRBJ1-5	CASRDRGSQPQHF	TGTGCCAGCAGAGACAGGGGGAGTCAGCCCCAGCATTTT
medium-sized	TRBD2	TRBV6-8	TRBJ2-1	CASSYSWVAGVNEQFF	TGTGCCAGCAGTTATTCGTGGGTAGCGGGAGTCAATGAGCAGTTCTTC